Below, one T cell receptor (beta chain) is given with its context. This sample stems from a study of blood T cell repertoires in COVID-19. In the study overall: Sources were T cells, B-cell-depleted T cells, or PBMCs; the material itself was cDNA or gDNA.

Germline CDR1 and CDR2: SGHTA and FQGTGA. The CDR3 sequence is 13 residues long. Between the trimmed V and J ends, which lost 6 bases and 7 bases, there was a span of 15 bases. Seattle patients were enrolled during active infection and followed longitudinally. Methods used by the authors: It was from reference gene primer amplification that nucleated cell counts were estimated. Clones were read by immunoSEQ multiplex PCR, and TCRdb kept only the in-frame ones, dropping some. The V and J calls and clone size were taken over from that table, and D and trimming were inferred from the DNA. The table records 450,000 or so clones, over 75% of them present only once.

This receptor was identified in a woman aged 40 to 50 with COVID-19, enrolled during active disease. Sequencing used peripheral blood. The chain combines TRBV7-3 with TRBJ1-2; D is unresolved. CDR3 DNA sequence: TGTGCCAGCAGTCCTAACGGGTTAGGTGGCTACACCTTC. Protein: CASSPNGLGGYTF.